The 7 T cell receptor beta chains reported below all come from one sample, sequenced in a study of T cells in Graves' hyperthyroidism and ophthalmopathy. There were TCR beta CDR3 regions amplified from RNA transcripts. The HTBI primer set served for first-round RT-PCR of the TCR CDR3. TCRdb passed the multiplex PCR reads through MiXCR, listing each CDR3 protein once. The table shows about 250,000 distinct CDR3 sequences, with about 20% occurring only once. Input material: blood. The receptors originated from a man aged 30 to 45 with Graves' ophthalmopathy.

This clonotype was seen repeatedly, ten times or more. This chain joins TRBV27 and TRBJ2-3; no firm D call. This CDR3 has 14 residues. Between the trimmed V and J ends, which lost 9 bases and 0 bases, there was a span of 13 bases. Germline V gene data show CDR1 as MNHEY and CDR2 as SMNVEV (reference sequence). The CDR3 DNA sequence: TGTGCCAGTATTAAGGCAGGTAGCACAGATACGCAGTATTTT. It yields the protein CASIKAGSTDTQYF.

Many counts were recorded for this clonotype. This CDR3 reads CASSLVAGSPLYEQFF. In nucleotides, the CDR3 is TGTGCCAGCAGCTTAGTGGCAGGGTCCCCCTTATATGAGCAGTTCTTC. The genes are TRBV11-3 and TRBJ2-1; maybe TRBD1 (5 bases). Trimming shortened V by 1 base and J by 8 bases, and 18 bases separated the two germline ends. This CDR3 comprises 16 residues. In germline, CDR1 is SGHNT, CDR2 YENEEA.

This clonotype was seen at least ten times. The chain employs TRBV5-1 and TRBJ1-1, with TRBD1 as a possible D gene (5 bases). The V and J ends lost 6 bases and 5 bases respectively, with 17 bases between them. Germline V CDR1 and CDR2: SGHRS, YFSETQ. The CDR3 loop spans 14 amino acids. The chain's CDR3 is CASTPGTRGTEAFF. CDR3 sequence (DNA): TGCGCCAGCACCCCAGGGACCAGAGGGACTGAAGCTTTCTTT.

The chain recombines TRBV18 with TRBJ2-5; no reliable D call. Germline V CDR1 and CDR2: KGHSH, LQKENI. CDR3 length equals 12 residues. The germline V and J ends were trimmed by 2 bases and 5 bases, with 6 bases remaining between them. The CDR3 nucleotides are TGTGCCAGCTCACCAAACGGGGAGACCCAGTACTTC. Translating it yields CASSPNGETQYF.

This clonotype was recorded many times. The CDR3 DNA follows: TGTGCCTGGAGTCGGGCAGCGAACACTGAAGCTTTCTTT. Translated, it gives CAWSRAANTEAFF. The chain has TRBV30 and TRBJ1-1; D gene ambiguous. In germline, CDR1 is GTSNPN, CDR2 SVGIG (reference sequence). Between the trimmed V and J ends, which lost 2 bases and 1 base, there was a span of 8 bases. The CDR3 contains 13 residues.

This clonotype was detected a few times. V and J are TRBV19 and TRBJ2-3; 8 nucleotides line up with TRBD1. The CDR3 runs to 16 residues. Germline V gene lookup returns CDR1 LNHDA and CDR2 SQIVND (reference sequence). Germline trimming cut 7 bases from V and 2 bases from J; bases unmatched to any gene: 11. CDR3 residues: CASTLRGLSFTDTQYF. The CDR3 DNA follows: TGTGCCAGTACCCTCAGGGGGCTGAGTTTCACAGATACGCAGTATTTT.

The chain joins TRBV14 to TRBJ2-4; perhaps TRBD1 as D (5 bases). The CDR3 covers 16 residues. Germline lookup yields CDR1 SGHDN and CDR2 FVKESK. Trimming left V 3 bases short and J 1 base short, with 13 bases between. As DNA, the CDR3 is TGTGCCAGCAGCCAGACAGACAATAGGGCCAAAAACATTCAGTACTTC. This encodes CASSQTDNRAKNIQYF. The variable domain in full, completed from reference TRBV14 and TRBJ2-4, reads EAGVTQFPSHSVIEKGQTVTLRCDPISGHDNLYWYRRVMGKEIKFLLHFVKESKQDESGMPNNRFLAERTGGTYSTLKVQPAELEDSGVYFCASSQTDNRAKNIQYFGAGTRLSVL.